Listed here is a single T cell receptor (beta chain). This entry is derived from a study of blood T cell repertoires in COVID-19. The CDR3 sequence is 12 residues long. Looked up from germline, CDR1 is SGDLS and CDR2 is YYNGEE. The V end was cut by 3 bases, the J end by 6 bases, with 10 bases between. Data came from immunoSEQ multiplex PCR; TCRdb stores just in-frame clones and leaves some out. Here the sample spans about 88,000 clones, roughly 90% being singletons. This TCR was sampled from a male donor with acute or convalescent COVID-19. This sequence joins TRBV9 and TRBJ2-7; a possible D gene is TRBD2 (6 bases). Sequencing was carried out using peripheral blood. The CDR3 sequence: CASSAGEGEQYF. As DNA, the CDR3 is TGTGCCAGCAGCGCGGGGGAAGGCGAGCAGTACTTC.